One and the same sample provided the 30 T cell receptor beta chains below, sequenced in a study of blood T cell repertoires in COVID-19. TCRdb keeps only in-frame clones here, not all; method: immunoSEQ multiplex PCR. The sample yields about 240,000 clones, less than 90% seen once. The sequencing sample was made of peripheral blood. The origin of the receptors is a man in his 60s with acute or convalescent COVID-19.

The table lists this clone with a few counts. The V gene is TRBV28, the J gene TRBJ1-4, with 7 bases fitting TRBD1. This CDR3 comprises 11 residues. V lost 9 bases, J lost 7 bases, and 2 bases stayed unmatched. Germline assignment: CDR1 MDHEN and CDR2 SYDVKM. The CDR3: CASTGAEKLFF. The CDR3, as DNA: TGTGCCAGTACAGGGGCTGAAAAACTGTTTTTT.

This rearrangement joins TRBV28 to TRBJ2-1, with 12 bases aligning to TRBD2. This CDR3 has 16 amino acids. The germline gives CDR1 MDHEN, CDR2 SYDVKM. After removal of 6 bases from V and 9 bases from J, the junction contained 12 bases not matched to a gene. CDR3 loop: CASRKTGLAGLVEQFF. The CDR3 DNA sequence: TGTGCCAGCAGAAAGACGGGACTAGCGGGTTTGGTTGAGCAGTTCTTC.

The chain uses TRBV12-3 or TRBV12-4 and TRBJ1-1; D uncertain. Deletions cut 2 bases from V and 9 bases from J, with 10 bases between. This CDR3 is built from 12 residues. This chain's CDR3 is CASSLQDFQAFF. The CDR3 region has the DNA TGTGCCAGCAGTTTACAAGACTTTCAAGCTTTCTTT.

This rearrangement joins TRBV5-1 to TRBJ2-7, with D hard to call. Germline V gene lookup returns CDR1 SGHRS and CDR2 YFSETQ. V lost 2 bases, J lost 0 bases, and 9 bases lay in between. The CDR3 totals 14 residues. CDR3 bases: TGCGCCAGCAGCTTTGAGGTCAGCTCCTACGAGCAGTACTTC. This translates into CASSFEVSSYEQYF. Drawing the rest from reference TRBV5-1 and TRBJ2-7, the complete variable domain is KAGVTQTPRYLIKTRGQQVTLSCSPISGHRSVSWYQQTPGQGLQFLFEYFSETQRNKGNFPGRFSGRQFSNSRSEMNVSTLELGDSALYLCASSFEVSSYEQYFGPGTRLTVT.

The rearrangement uses TRBV30 and TRBJ1-4, with D unclear. Trimming removed 3 bases from V and 0 bases from J, with 32 bases in between. The CDR3 spans 22 residues. In germline, CDR1 is GTSNPN, CDR2 SVGIG (reference sequence). The CDR3 loop is CAWRTKGSWIGGFPATNEKLFF. The CDR3 DNA reads as TGTGCCTGGAGGACCAAGGGAAGTTGGATTGGAGGGTTCCCTGCAACTAATGAAAAACTGTTTTTT. The entire variable domain, with the rest obtained from reference TRBV30 and TRBJ1-4, is as follows: SQTIHQWPATLVQPVGSPLSLECTVEGTSNPNLYWYRQAAGRGLQLLFYSVGIGQISSEVPQNLSASRPQDRQFILSSKKLLLSDSGFYLCAWRTKGSWIGGFPATNEKLFFGSGTQLSVL.

The CDR3 DNA reads as TGTGCCAGCAGCAGATCGTACCAAGAGACCCAGTACTTC. It specifies CASSRSYQETQYF. This chain uses TRBV6-6 with TRBJ2-5; D unresolved. Trimming stripped 6 bases from V and 0 bases from J, with 8 bases between. The CDR3 spans 13 residues. Germline CDR1 reads MNHNY; CDR2 reads SVGAGI (reference sequence).

The V gene is TRBV19, the J gene TRBJ2-7, with D perhaps TRBD2 (6 bases). Looked up from germline, CDR1 is LNHDA and CDR2 is SQIVND (reference sequence). V lost 1 base and J 6 bases, leaving 25 bases between the germline ends. CDR3 length: 18 amino acids. The CDR3 loop is CASSIVPRLEGGLLEQYF. The CDR3 DNA reads TGTGCCAGTAGTATAGTTCCCCGCCTCGAGGGTGGACTACTCGAGCAGTACTTC.

The chain is built from TRBV14 and TRBJ2-7; no firm D call. CDR1 is SGHDN, CDR2 FVKESK, per germline. This CDR3 has 13 residues. V lost 7 bases and J lost 1, with 11 bases in between. This CDR3 is CASTSLGSYEQYF. Written as DNA, the CDR3 is TGTGCCAGCACCTCCCTCGGGTCCTACGAGCAGTACTTC.

The chain carries TRBV7-8 and TRBJ2-1, with 12 bases matching TRBD2. Germline lookup yields CDR1 SGHVS and CDR2 FQNEAQ. The V and J ends lost 2 bases and 9 bases, in that order; junction bases with no gene match: 5. This CDR3 spans 15 amino acids. The CDR3 region has the DNA TGTGCCAGCAGCTTACTAGCGGGAGGGCCTATTGAGCAGTTCTTC. Its translation is CASSLLAGGPIEQFF.

The J gene is TRBJ2-3, the V gene TRBV18, with 8 bases lining up with TRBD2. Looked up from germline, CDR1 is KGHSH and CDR2 is LQKENI. Trimming removed 0 bases from V and 2 bases from J; junction bases left unmatched: 19. The CDR3 is made up of 21 amino acids. DNA for the CDR3: TGTGCCAGCTCACCACCTAAGGGGCTGGTAGCGGGATCGCCACCCACAGATACGCAGTATTTT. This codes for CASSPPKGLVAGSPPTDTQYF. The whole variable domain, filled in from reference TRBV18 and TRBJ2-3, reads NAGVMQNPRHLVRRRGQEARLRCSPMKGHSHVYWYRQLPEEGLKFMVYLQKENIIDESGMPKERFSAEFPKEGPSILRIQQVVRGDSAAYFCASSPPKGLVAGSPPTDTQYFGPGTRLTVL.

The chain carries TRBV7-2 and TRBJ2-1; no firm D call. Germline CDR1 and CDR2: SGHTA and FQGNSA. V lost 4 bases, J lost 2 bases, and 12 bases lay in between. The CDR3 sequence is 15 residues long. Here the CDR3 DNA reads TGTGCCAGCAGCTCCTACAGAACCCCCTACAATGAGCAGTTCTTC. This gives the protein CASSSYRTPYNEQFF.

Comment on this clone: Within the sample, other DNA sequences also encode this same CDR3. This rearrangement joins TRBV29-1 to TRBJ2-7; 10 positions agree with TRBD2. The CDR3 sequence is 13 residues long. V shed 5 bases, J shed 1 base, and the junction held 2 bases outside the gene matches. In germline, CDR1 is SQVTM, CDR2 ANQGSEA. CDR3 DNA: TGCAGCGTTCGGACTAGCGGATCCTACGAGCAGTACTTC. Its protein is CSVRTSGSYEQYF.

The rearrangement uses TRBV15 and TRBJ2-7; 8 nucleotides line up with TRBD1. The CDR3 totals 17 residues. Germline values: CDR1 LNHNV, CDR2 YYDKDF (reference sequence). The V gene end was trimmed by 1 base and the J gene end by 4 bases; junction bases not matched to a gene: 12. CDR3 sequence (DNA): TGTGCCACCAGCAGAGTAGGCCCAGTACAGGGGGGATACGAGCAGTACTTC. This gives the protein CATSRVGPVQGGYEQYF.

CDR3 sequence: CASSPSGTRGSGEQYF. CDR3 nucleotide sequence: TGTGCCAGCAGCCCGTCCGGGACTAGAGGGTCGGGCGAGCAGTACTTC. The chain links TRBV11-3 to TRBJ2-7; 8 bases align to TRBD2. Losses at the gene ends were 5 bases for V and 6 bases for J; bases not matched to a gene: 15. Germline values: CDR1 SGHNT, CDR2 YENEEA. The CDR3 length is 16 residues.

The V call is TRBV19, the J call TRBJ2-3; maybe TRBD1 (6 bases). CDR1 and CDR2 from the germline V gene are LNHDA and SQIVND (reference sequence). The V end was cut by 4 bases, the J end by 4 bases, with 15 bases between. The CDR3 extends over 15 amino acids. DNA for the CDR3: TGTGCCAGTAGTAGTGGGACAACTGCCGCAGATACGCAGTATTTT. It yields the protein CASSSGTTAADTQYF.

V and J are TRBV6-2 or TRBV6-3 and TRBJ1-1, with a possible D match to TRBD1 (6 bases). The CDR3 runs to 15 residues. Trimming took 4 bases from V and 1 from J, leaving 13 bases between them. Germline V lookup: CDR1 MNHEY, CDR2 SVGEGT. For the CDR3, the DNA is TGTGCCAGCAGTTCCTCGCGGGGGGCGAACACTGAAGCTTTCTTT. Protein product: CASSSSRGANTEAFF.

The V gene is TRBV5-1, the J gene TRBJ2-1, with 7 bases matching TRBD2. From germline, CDR1 is SGHRS and CDR2 YFSETQ. The CDR3 contains 16 residues. The J segment lost 0 bases and the V segment lost 5 bases, leaving 8 bases of the junction unmatched. CDR3 coding DNA: TGCGCCAGCAGTCCAGCTAGCGGAGGCTCCTACAATGAGCAGTTCTTC. Translation: CASSPASGGSYNEQFF. Full variable domain (remainder filled in from reference TRBV5-1 and TRBJ2-1): KAGVTQTPRYLIKTRGQQVTLSCSPISGHRSVSWYQQTPGQGLQFLFEYFSETQRNKGNFPGRFSGRQFSNSRSEMNVSTLELGDSALYLCASSPASGGSYNEQFFGPGTRLTVL.

The chain carries TRBV9 and TRBJ1-1; no definite D call. Germline loops: CDR1 SGDLS, CDR2 YYNGEE. With 4 bases removed from V and 5 bases from J, the gap between germline ends came to 15 bases. The CDR3 consists of 14 residues. The CDR3 loop reads CASSSSGGGTEAFF. CDR3 DNA sequence: TGTGCCAGCAGCTCATCGGGAGGTGGGACTGAAGCTTTCTTT.

The chain employs TRBV3-1 (or the pseudogene TRBV3-2) and TRBJ1-3; the match to TRBD1 covers 8 bases. The CDR3 length is 16 residues. Germline trimming cut 6 bases from V and 8 bases from J; bases unmatched to any gene: 15. Germline assignment: CDR1 LGHDT and CDR2 YNNKEL (reference sequence). CDR3 nucleotide sequence: TGTGCCAGCAGTCCAACCACCAAAGGGACAGGCCACACCATATATTTT. It translates to CASSPTTKGTGHTIYF.

The chain couples TRBV6-2 or TRBV6-3 to TRBJ2-2; 8 bases map to TRBD2. The J segment lost 5 bases and the V segment lost 6 bases, leaving 14 bases of the junction unmatched. CDR3 length: 17 residues. CDR1 is MNHEY, CDR2 SVGEGT, per germline. The CDR3 DNA is TGTGCCAGCAGCCCTTCCCCTGGGACTAGGAGGACCGGGGAGCTGTTTTTT. Translating gives CASSPSPGTRRTGELFF.

The chain carries TRBV19 and TRBJ2-7; D gene unclear. The CDR3 totals 11 residues. The germline CDR1 and CDR2 sequences are LNHDA and SQIVND (reference sequence). Trimming removed 4 bases at V and 2 bases at J, with 3 bases between. This CDR3 is CASSTTYEQYF. For the CDR3, the DNA is TGTGCCAGTAGTACCACCTACGAGCAGTACTTC. Together with reference TRBV19 and TRBJ2-7, the CDR3 gives the full variable domain: DGGITQSPKYLFRKEGQNVTLSCEQNLNHDAMYWYRQDPGQGLRLIYYSQIVNDFQKGDIAEGYSVSREKKESFPLTVTSAQKNPTAFYLCASSTTYEQYFGPGTRLTVT.

The chain links TRBV11-3 to TRBJ2-2, with a tentative D call TRBD2 (6 bases). The V gene lost 1 base and the J gene lost 3 bases, with 12 bases spanning the gap. The CDR3 covers 16 residues. Germline V lookup: CDR1 SGHNT, CDR2 YENEEA. DNA for the CDR3: TGTGCCAGCAGCTTAGTAGCTAGCGTCGACACCGGGGAGCTGTTTTTT. It specifies CASSLVASVDTGELFF.

This rearrangement joins TRBV7-9 to TRBJ2-3; no clear D. This CDR3 spans 13 amino acids. The V gene lost 1 base and the J gene lost 3 bases, with 5 bases spanning the gap. CDR1 and CDR2 (germline): SEHNR, FQNEAQ (reference sequence). CDR3 sequence (DNA): TGTGCCAGCAGCTTAGACAGTACAGATACGCAGTATTTT. It translates to CASSLDSTDTQYF. Based on the CDR3 plus reference TRBV7-9 and TRBJ2-3, the full variable domain is DTGVSQNPRHKITKRGQNVTFRCDPISEHNRLYWYRQTLGQGPEFLTYFQNEAQLEKSRLLSDRFSAERPKGSFSTLEIQRTEQGDSAMYLCASSLDSTDTQYFGPGTRLTVL.

This clone turned up a few times. The chain employs TRBV6-5 and TRBJ1-1, with D possibly being TRBD1 (5 bases). The V end was cut by 2 bases, the J end by 5 bases, with 9 bases between. Germline CDR1 is MNHEY and CDR2 is SVGAGI. This CDR3 is built from 13 residues. The CDR3 sequence: CASSYRGLTEAFF. CDR3 DNA sequence: TGTGCCAGCAGTTACAGGGGTCTGACTGAAGCTTTCTTT.

The rearrangement links TRBV28 to TRBJ1-2; a weak D match, TRBD1 (5 bases). V was pared by 5 bases and J by 8 bases, with 24 bases between. Germline V gene data show CDR1 as MDHEN and CDR2 as SYDVKM. This CDR3 region has 16 residues. The CDR3: CASSGPRGSGRGGYTF. Here the CDR3 DNA reads TGTGCCAGCAGTGGCCCTCGGGGTTCCGGGAGGGGCGGCTACACCTTC.

The V gene is TRBV7-9, the J gene TRBJ1-2, with unresolved D. CDR3 length equals 12 residues. Germline values: CDR1 SEHNR, CDR2 FQNEAQ (reference sequence). Trimming left V 0 bases short and J 8 bases short, with 7 bases between. In DNA form, the CDR3 reads TGTGCCAGCAGCTTAGCAACGGGGGGCTACACCTTC. Translating it yields CASSLATGGYTF.

The genes are TRBV20-1 and TRBJ2-2; D ambiguous. Trimming shortened V by 3 bases and J by 2 bases, and 7 bases separated the two germline ends. Germline lookup yields CDR1 DFQATT and CDR2 SNEGSKA (reference sequence). The CDR3 loop spans 13 amino acids. CDR3 in DNA: TGCAGTGCTAGTGCGACTAACACCGGGGAGCTGTTTTTT. It specifies CSASATNTGELFF.

The chain recombines TRBV5-1 with TRBJ1-5, with 8 nucleotides matching TRBD1. The length of the CDR3 is 15 residues. Germline lookup yields CDR1 SGHRS and CDR2 YFSETQ. The V segment lost 2 bases and the J segment 7 bases; nucleotides outside the gene matches: 8. CDR3 nucleotide sequence: TGCGCCAGCAGCTTTACAGGGGGAGGAGAACAGCCCCAGCATTTT. It translates to CASSFTGGGEQPQHF.

This chain links TRBV9 with TRBJ2-2; 10 bases align to TRBD2. CDR3 length: 16 amino acids. The V and J ends lost 5 bases and 4 bases, in that order; junction bases with no gene match: 8. From germline, CDR1 is SGDLS and CDR2 YYNGEE. As DNA, the CDR3 is TGTGCCAGCAGTTTAGGGACTAGCGATACCACCGGGGAGCTGTTTTTT. The encoded protein is CASSLGTSDTTGELFF.

Concerning this clone itself: At one end, the junction sequence differs from germline, possibly due to a read error. The chain has TRBV6-5 and TRBJ1-6; a possible D gene is TRBD1 (6 bases). CDR1 is MNHEY and CDR2 is SVGAGI in the germline V gene. This CDR3 region has 12 residues. CDR3 sequence (DNA): TGTGCAAGCAGGCAGGGGAATTCACCCCTCCACTTT. Protein: CASRQGNSPLHF.